This passage covers 24 T cell receptor beta chains from one sample sequenced in a study of T cell clonotyping in hematopoietic cell transplantation. Assay: immunoSEQ multiplex PCR; the TCRdb copy retains only in-frame clones and omits some. The sample carries some 14,000 clones, approximately 90% recorded once. This specimen consisted of PBMCs, obtained 100 days after allogeneic stem cell transplant. All receptors derive from a male patient between 45 and 60 years old who had an allogeneic stem cell transplant from an unrelated donor, so T cells may come from the graft donor. Some clones in this sample may be carry-over from other donors' samples.

The genes are TRBV27 and TRBJ2-2; D is uncertain. V lost 1 base and J lost 4, with 10 bases in between. The germline V gene has CDR1 MNHEY and CDR2 SMNVEV (reference sequence). The CDR3 runs 15 residues. The CDR3 spells CASSLWYASTGELFF. In nucleotides, the CDR3 is TGTGCCAGCAGTTTATGGTACGCGAGCACCGGGGAGCTGTTTTTT.

The chain employs TRBV19 and TRBJ2-7; 10 nucleotides line up with TRBD1. After removal of 5 bases from V and 1 base from J, the junction contained 5 bases not matched to a gene. CDR3 size: 15 residues. The germline V gene encodes CDR1 LNHDA and CDR2 SQIVND (reference sequence). The CDR3 protein is CASSFGTGVSYEQYF. The CDR3 bases are TGTGCCAGTAGTTTCGGGACAGGGGTATCCTACGAGCAGTACTTC.

In this sample, this clone turned up a few times. The genes are TRBV5-5 and TRBJ2-7; maybe TRBD2 (6 bases). In germline, CDR1 is SGHKS, CDR2 YYEKEE (reference sequence). The V end was cut by 3 bases, the J end by 1 base, with 14 bases between. The CDR3 runs to 15 residues. The CDR3 DNA reads as TGTGCCAGCAGCTGGGAGGCACGAGAATCCTACGAGCAGTACTTC. Its protein is CASSWEARESYEQYF.

This clone has just a few counts. The V call is TRBV7-3, the J call TRBJ1-2; 9 positions match TRBD1. The germline V gene encodes CDR1 SGHTA and CDR2 FQGTGA. CDR3 length: 13 residues. V was clipped by 2 bases and J by 6 bases; unmatched bases: 1. CDR3 bases: TGTGCCAGCAGCTTATACAGGGGGCATGGCTACACCTTC. Its translation is CASSLYRGHGYTF. Supplemented by reference TRBV7-3 and TRBJ1-2, the full variable domain reads GAGVSQTPSNKVTEKGKYVELRCDPISGHTALYWYRQSLGQGPEFLIYFQGTGAADDSGLPNDRFFAVRPEGSVSTLKIQRTERGDSAVYLCASSLYRGHGYTFGSGTRLTVV.

In this sample, this clone turned up once. The chain employs TRBV19 and TRBJ2-1; D is unclear. Germline CDR1 is LNHDA and CDR2 is SQIVND (reference sequence). The V and J ends lost 4 bases and 2 bases respectively, with 12 bases between them. The CDR3 is 15 residues long. DNA of the CDR3: TGTGCCAGTAGTACAAGGTACGACCCCTACAATGAGCAGTTCTTC. Protein product: CASSTRYDPYNEQFF. Full variable domain (rest looked up from reference TRBV19 and TRBJ2-1): DGGITQSPKYLFRKEGQNVTLSCEQNLNHDAMYWYRQDPGQGLRLIYYSQIVNDFQKGDIAEGYSVSREKKESFPLTVTSAQKNPTAFYLCASSTRYDPYNEQFFGPGTRLTVL.

The chain combines TRBV14 with TRBJ2-5, with 8 bases lining up with TRBD2. This CDR3 has 16 residues. After removal of 0 bases from V and 5 bases from J, the junction contained 8 bases not matched to a gene. Germline V gene data show CDR1 as SGHDN and CDR2 as FVKESK. The CDR3 bases are TGTGCCAGCAGCCAAGATCAAGGGACTAGGGTGGAGACCCAGTACTTC. Protein sequence: CASSQDQGTRVETQYF.

The chain is built from TRBV30 and TRBJ2-3; 9 bases agree with TRBD1. V was pared by 2 bases and J by 2 bases, with 8 bases of the junction left unmatched. Germline assignment: CDR1 GTSNPN and CDR2 SVGIG (reference sequence). The CDR3 sequence is 16 residues long. CDR3 sequence: CAWSPTGTGITDTQYF. The CDR3 DNA follows: TGTGCCTGGAGTCCAACCGGGACAGGGATCACAGATACGCAGTATTTT.

The chain joins TRBV11-3 to TRBJ2-1; 11 positions agree with TRBD2. Germline V gene sequence: CDR1 SGHNT, CDR2 YENEEA. V shed 5 bases, J shed 9 bases, and the junction held 6 bases outside the gene matches. This CDR3 is built from 14 residues. The CDR3 sequence is CASSQLAGVGEQFF. Written as DNA, the CDR3 is TGTGCCAGCAGCCAACTAGCGGGAGTAGGTGAGCAGTTCTTC.

V usage is TRBV7-3 and J usage is TRBJ2-1; D is ambiguous. This CDR3 spans 16 amino acids. V was pared by 5 bases and J by 0 bases, with 14 bases between. Germline CDR1 is SGHTA and CDR2 is FQGTGA. This CDR3 reads CASSVAPSSSYNEQFF. The DNA for the CDR3 is TGTGCCAGCAGCGTAGCCCCCTCGAGCTCCTACAATGAGCAGTTCTTC. Looking up the rest from reference TRBV7-3 and TRBJ2-1 gives the full variable domain: GAGVSQTPSNKVTEKGKYVELRCDPISGHTALYWYRQSLGQGPEFLIYFQGTGAADDSGLPNDRFFAVRPEGSVSTLKIQRTERGDSAVYLCASSVAPSSSYNEQFFGPGTRLTVL.

The rearrangement uses TRBV7-9 and TRBJ2-6; D might be TRBD1 (8 bases). The V gene lost 5 bases and the J gene lost 2 bases, with 16 bases spanning the gap. Germline V lookup: CDR1 SEHNR, CDR2 FQNEAQ (reference sequence). The CDR3 length is 17 residues. The CDR3 bases are TGTGCCAGCAGCCGGGACACAGGGGGGGCTGGGGCCAACGTCCTGACTTTC. Amino acid sequence: CASSRDTGGAGANVLTF.

The chain joins TRBV28 to TRBJ2-2; TRBD1 agrees at 8 bases. Trimming removed 6 bases from V and 2 bases from J; junction bases left unmatched: 5. The CDR3 contains 15 residues. CDR1 is MDHEN and CDR2 is SYDVKM in the germline V gene. CDR3 nucleotides: TGTGCCAGCAGCCCCGACAGGGGAAACACCGGGGAGCTGTTTTTT. It codes for CASSPDRGNTGELFF.

The rearrangement links TRBV6-6 to TRBJ2-7; tentative D call: TRBD2 (5 bases). There are 15 residues in the CDR3. The V gene's germline CDR1 is MNHNY and CDR2 SVGAGI (reference sequence). V gave up 7 bases and J gave up 0 bases, with 16 bases separating them. The CDR3 loop is CASNERHGSSYEQYF. CDR3 bases: TGTGCCAGCAATGAGCGGCACGGCAGCTCCTACGAGCAGTACTTC.

This chain links TRBV7-3 with TRBJ2-3; no definite D call. V dropped 7 bases and J dropped 0 bases, with 11 bases sitting between them. This CDR3 is 14 amino acids long. In germline, CDR1 is SGHTA, CDR2 FQGTGA. DNA for the CDR3: TGTGCCAGCAAGAGTGACTTTAGCACAGATACGCAGTATTTT. Translated, it gives CASKSDFSTDTQYF.

The chain recombines TRBV5-1 with TRBJ2-7, with D hard to call. This CDR3 spans 12 amino acids. Germline V gene lookup returns CDR1 SGHRS and CDR2 YFSETQ. The V end lost 4 bases, the J end lost 5 bases, and 10 bases lay between the germline ends. Here the CDR3 DNA reads TGCGCCAGCAGCCTGGAAGGGAACGAGCAGTACTTC. This sequence encodes CASSLEGNEQYF.

The V gene is TRBV4-2, the J gene TRBJ2-1, with a weak D call TRBD2 (5 bases). Germline V gene lookup returns CDR1 LGHNA and CDR2 YNFKEQ. V dropped 1 base and J dropped 3 bases, with 13 bases sitting between them. The CDR3 consists of 16 residues. CDR3 nucleotides: TGTGCCAGCAGCCAAGCAACTAGAGTCAGCTACAATGAGCAGTTCTTC. This sequence encodes CASSQATRVSYNEQFF.

The CDR3, as DNA: TGTGCCAGCAGCCTCATTCCAGGGGTCACCTACAATGAGCAGTTCTTC. Translated: CASSLIPGVTYNEQFF. V and J are TRBV5-6 and TRBJ2-1; possibly TRBD1 for D (6 bases). Trimming took 4 bases from V and 2 from J, leaving 16 bases between them. Germline values: CDR1 SGHDT, CDR2 YYEEEE. CDR3 length: 16 residues.

The rearrangement uses TRBV20-1 and TRBJ2-3, with D possibly being TRBD1 or TRBD2 (5 bases each). V was trimmed by 5 bases and J by 4 bases, leaving 7 bases between them. Germline V gives CDR1 DFQATT, CDR2 SNEGSKA (reference sequence). The length of the CDR3 is 11 residues. In DNA, the CDR3 is TGCAGTGCTGGGGGATCAGATACGCAGTATTTT. Translating gives CSAGGSDTQYF.

The rearrangement links TRBV13 to TRBJ2-5; 8 bases map to TRBD1. With the DNA end fitting TRBJ2-7 better, the J assignment may be wrong. This CDR3 spans 14 amino acids. In germline, CDR1 is PRHDT, CDR2 FYEKMQ (reference sequence). In nucleotides, the CDR3 is TGTGCCAGCAGCTTCCGACAGGGGACCCACGAGCAGTACTTC. This codes for CASSFRQGTHEQYF.

This sequence joins TRBV5-1 and TRBJ2-5; 8 nucleotides match TRBD2. Germline V gene lookup returns CDR1 SGHRS and CDR2 YFSETQ. The CDR3 covers 15 residues. V lost 3 bases and J lost 5; bases outside the gene matches: 9. CDR3 sequence reads: CASSSTGTSMETQYF. DNA of the CDR3: TGCGCCAGCAGCTCCACCGGGACTAGTATGGAGACCCAGTACTTC.

The V call is TRBV5-1, the J call TRBJ2-3; D call uncertain. CDR1 SGHRS and CDR2 YFSETQ come from the germline V gene. This CDR3 has 14 amino acids. Trimming took off 4 bases at V and 0 bases at J, with 9 bases between the two ends. CDR3 in amino acids: CASSREQSTDTQYF. The CDR3 DNA is TGCGCCAGCAGCCGAGAACAGAGCACAGATACGCAGTATTTT.

The rearrangement joins TRBV29-1 to TRBJ1-1, with 7 bases lining up with TRBD1. CDR1 is SQVTM, CDR2 ANQGSEA, per germline. After removal of 7 bases from V and 10 bases from J, the junction contained 12 bases not matched to a gene. The CDR3 loop spans 12 amino acids. The CDR3 DNA sequence: TGCAGCGCCGGGACAGTGAATCAGGCAGCTTTCTTT. It encodes CSAGTVNQAAFF.

In DNA form, the CDR3 reads TGTGCCAGCAGCCCCCGGGAGGGCGGGGAGCTGTTTTTT. This codes for CASSPREGGELFF. The rearrangement joins TRBV21-1 to TRBJ2-2; the listed D gene, TRBD2, was not tested against the DNA. TRBV21-1 is classified as a pseudogene. This CDR3 is 13 amino acids long.

The chain recombines TRBV4-1 with TRBJ1-4, with a weak D call TRBD1 (5 bases). Germline V gene data show CDR1 as MGHRA and CDR2 as YSYEKL. The CDR3 totals 15 residues. The V and J ends lost 5 bases and 5 bases respectively, with 15 bases between them. The DNA of the CDR3 is TGCGCCAGCAGCGTATCCGGGACCACAAATGAAAAACTGTTTTTT. This sequence encodes CASSVSGTTNEKLFF.

The chain uses TRBV7-3 and TRBJ2-3; D not resolved. The CDR3 runs 14 residues. Germline loops: CDR1 SGHTA, CDR2 FQGTGA. Trimming stripped 3 bases from V and 0 bases from J, with 7 bases between. In DNA, the CDR3 is TGTGCCAGCAGCTTGACGTCTAGCACAGATACGCAGTATTTT. Translation gives CASSLTSSTDTQYF.